The 9 T cell receptor beta chains in this list originate from one sample, sequenced in a study of shared clonotypes between healthy human individuals. Data came from immunoSEQ multiplex PCR; TCRdb stores just in-frame clones and leaves some out. The sample records hundreds of thousands of clones, roughly 72% being singletons. The sequenced sample consisted of PBMCs. The receptors originated from a woman between 40 and 55 years old in good health. Some clones in this sample may be carry-over from other donors' samples.

The rearrangement links TRBV28 to TRBJ1-5; no firm D call. Germline CDR1 is MDHEN and CDR2 is SYDVKM. Trimming stripped 3 bases from V and 6 bases from J, with 12 bases between. This CDR3 comprises 14 residues. The CDR3 DNA reads as TGTGCCAGCAGTTTGCGATCACCAGGTCAGCCCCAGCATTTT. Amino acid sequence: CASSLRSPGQPQHF. Using reference TRBV28 and TRBJ1-5 for the parts outside the CDR3, the full variable domain is DVKVTQSSRYLVKRTGEKVFLECVQDMDHENMFWYRQDPGLGLRLIYFSYDVKMKEKGDIPEGYSVSREKKERFSLILESASTNQTSMYLCASSLRSPGQPQHFGDGTRLSIL.

CDR3 region: CASSSLGLSTDTQYF. CDR3 DNA sequence: TGTGCCAGCAGCTCCCTCGGACTTAGCACAGATACGCAGTATTTT. This chain joins TRBV7-3 and TRBJ2-3; D might be TRBD2 (5 bases). Trimming removed 4 bases from V and 0 bases from J, with 11 bases in between. CDR1 is SGHTA and CDR2 is FQGTGA in the germline V gene. CDR3 length equals 15 residues. Variable domain in full (rest from reference TRBV7-3 and TRBJ2-3): GAGVSQTPSNKVTEKGKYVELRCDPISGHTALYWYRQSLGQGPEFLIYFQGTGAADDSGLPNDRFFAVRPEGSVSTLKIQRTERGDSAVYLCASSSLGLSTDTQYFGPGTRLTVL.

This chain uses TRBV15 with TRBJ2-1, with a possible D match to TRBD2 (6 bases). Trimming removed 3 bases from V and 13 bases from J, with 19 bases in between. Looked up from germline, CDR1 is LNHNV and CDR2 is YYDKDF (reference sequence). This CDR3 is 14 amino acids long. CDR3 in amino acids: CATSRGGALKAQFF. The CDR3, as DNA: TGTGCCACCAGCAGGGGGGGTGCCCTAAAAGCCCAGTTCTTC.

J is TRBJ1-1 and V is TRBV5-1; D gene ambiguous. Trimming removed 4 bases from V and 1 base from J, with 14 bases in between. The CDR3 extends over 15 amino acids. The germline gives CDR1 SGHRS, CDR2 YFSETQ. CDR3 in DNA: TGCGCCAGCAGCCAATGGCAAATTCCGAACACTGAAGCTTTCTTT. Translating it yields CASSQWQIPNTEAFF.

Comments on this clone: Given a far larger clone just one base away, this is likely a sequencing read error. This sample includes further DNA sequences coding for the same CDR3. The genes are TRBV29-1 and TRBJ1-3; TRBD1 is a possible D gene (5 bases). This CDR3 is built from 14 residues. The germline V gene has CDR1 SQVTM and CDR2 ANQGSEA. The V end was cut by 5 bases, the J end by 2 bases, with 13 bases between. The chain's CDR3 is CSVNVGGTGNTIYF. The DNA for the CDR3 is TGCAGCGTTAATGTTGGGGGGACTGGAAACACCATATATTTT.

The genes are TRBV29-1 and TRBJ2-1, with TRBD2 matching over 7 bases. Germline CDR1 SQVTM, CDR2 ANQGSEA. V lost 5 bases and J lost 3; bases outside the gene matches: 4. The CDR3 consists of 13 residues. This CDR3 is CSVRERGYNEQFF. Written as DNA, the CDR3 is TGCAGCGTTCGAGAGCGGGGCTACAATGAGCAGTTCTTC.

The gene calls are TRBV5-8 and TRBJ1-1, with D maybe TRBD1 (5 bases). CDR1 is SGHTS, CDR2 YDEGEE, per germline. V gave up 5 bases and J gave up 3 bases, with 14 bases separating them. CDR3 length: 14 residues. The CDR3 loop reads CASSRGQPYTEAFF. The CDR3 nucleotides are TGTGCCAGCAGTCGGGGCCAACCGTACACTGAAGCTTTCTTT. Combining the CDR3 with reference TRBV5-8 and TRBJ1-1 gives the whole variable domain EAGVTQSPTHLIKTRGQQATLRCSPISGHTSVYWYQQALGLGLQFLLWYDEGEERNRGNFPPRFSGRQFPNYSSELNVNALELEDSALYLCASSRGQPYTEAFFGQGTRLTVV.

The chain employs TRBV7-9 and TRBJ2-4; TRBD1 might be the D (6 bases). The germline V gene encodes CDR1 SEHNR and CDR2 FQNEAQ (reference sequence). Trimming stripped 1 base from V and 12 bases from J, with 13 bases between. The CDR3 is 13 residues long. This CDR3 reads CASSLEYQGSQYF. CDR3 DNA sequence: TGTGCCAGCAGCTTAGAATACCAGGGGTCTCAGTACTTC.

The chain joins TRBV27 to TRBJ2-3; 10 bases map to TRBD2. CDR1 and CDR2 (germline): MNHEY, SMNVEV (reference sequence). Trimming removed 8 bases from V and 3 bases from J; junction bases left unmatched: 8. The CDR3 extends over 15 amino acids. Here the CDR3 reads CASGEASGSTDTQYF. The DNA of the CDR3 is TGTGCCAGCGGGGAGGCTAGCGGGAGTACAGATACGCAGTATTTT.